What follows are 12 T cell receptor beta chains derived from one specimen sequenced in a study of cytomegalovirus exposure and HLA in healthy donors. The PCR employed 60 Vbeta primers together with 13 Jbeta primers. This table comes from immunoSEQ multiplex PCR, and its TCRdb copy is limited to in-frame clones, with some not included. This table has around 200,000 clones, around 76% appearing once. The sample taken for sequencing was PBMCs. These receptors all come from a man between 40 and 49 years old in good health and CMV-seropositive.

Written as DNA, the CDR3 is TGTGCCAGCAGCCCAGGGACTCGGTCGGGGAATGAGCAGTTCTTC. Protein product: CASSPGTRSGNEQFF. The chain links TRBV7-9 to TRBJ2-1; TRBD2 might be the D (6 bases). Germline V gene lookup returns CDR1 SEHNR and CDR2 FQNEAQ (reference sequence). The CDR3 loop spans 15 amino acids. The V end was cut by 5 bases, the J end by 7 bases, with 18 bases between. Variable domain in full (rest from reference TRBV7-9 and TRBJ2-1): DTGVSQNPRHKITKRGQNVTFRCDPISEHNRLYWYRQTLGQGPEFLTYFQNEAQLEKSRLLSDRFSAERPKGSFSTLEIQRTEQGDSAMYLCASSPGTRSGNEQFFGPGTRLTVL.

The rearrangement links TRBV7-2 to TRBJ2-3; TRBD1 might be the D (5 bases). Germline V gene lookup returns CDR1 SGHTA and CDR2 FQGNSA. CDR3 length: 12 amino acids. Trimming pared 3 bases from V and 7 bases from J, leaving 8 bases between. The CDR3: CASSFRAYTQYF. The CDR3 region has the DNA TGTGCCAGCAGCTTCAGGGCTTATACGCAGTATTTT. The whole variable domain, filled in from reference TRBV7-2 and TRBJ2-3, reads GAGVSQSPSNKVTEKGKDVELRCDPISGHTALYWYRQSLGQGLEFLIYFQGNSAPDKSGLPSDRFSAERTGGSVSTLTIQRTQQEDSAVYLCASSFRAYTQYFGPGTRLTVL.

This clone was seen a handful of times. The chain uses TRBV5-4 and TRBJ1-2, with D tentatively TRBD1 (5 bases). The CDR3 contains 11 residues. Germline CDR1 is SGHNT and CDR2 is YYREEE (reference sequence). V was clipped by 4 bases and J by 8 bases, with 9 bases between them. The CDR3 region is CASSPGGGYTF. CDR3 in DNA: TGTGCCAGCAGCCCCGGGGGGGGCTACACCTTC. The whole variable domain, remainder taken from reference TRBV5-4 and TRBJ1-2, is ETGVTQSPTHLIKTRGQQVTLRCSSQSGHNTVSWYQQALGQGPQFIFQYYREEENGRGNFPPRFSGLQFPNYSSELNVNALELDDSALYLCASSPGGGYTFGSGTRLTVV.

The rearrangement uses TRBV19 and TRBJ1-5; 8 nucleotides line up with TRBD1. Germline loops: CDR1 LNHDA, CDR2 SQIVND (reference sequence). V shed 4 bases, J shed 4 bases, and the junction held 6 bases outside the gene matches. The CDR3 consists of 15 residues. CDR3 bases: TGTGCCAGTAGTACCCCGGGGACAGGTAATCAGCCCCAGCATTTT. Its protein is CASSTPGTGNQPQHF. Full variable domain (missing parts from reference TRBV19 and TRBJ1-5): DGGITQSPKYLFRKEGQNVTLSCEQNLNHDAMYWYRQDPGQGLRLIYYSQIVNDFQKGDIAEGYSVSREKKESFPLTVTSAQKNPTAFYLCASSTPGTGNQPQHFGDGTRLSIL.

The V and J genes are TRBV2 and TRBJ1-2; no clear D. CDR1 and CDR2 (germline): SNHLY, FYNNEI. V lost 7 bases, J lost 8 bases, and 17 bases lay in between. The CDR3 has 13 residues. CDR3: CASNPSPGGGYTF. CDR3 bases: TGTGCCAGCAACCCCTCCCCGGGTGGGGGCTACACCTTC.

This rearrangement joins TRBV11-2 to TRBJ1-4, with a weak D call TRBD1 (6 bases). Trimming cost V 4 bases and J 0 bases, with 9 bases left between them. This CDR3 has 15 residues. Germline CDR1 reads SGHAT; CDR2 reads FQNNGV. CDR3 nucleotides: TGTGCCAGCAGCTCCTGGACAGCAACTAATGAAAAACTGTTTTTT. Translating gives CASSSWTATNEKLFF.

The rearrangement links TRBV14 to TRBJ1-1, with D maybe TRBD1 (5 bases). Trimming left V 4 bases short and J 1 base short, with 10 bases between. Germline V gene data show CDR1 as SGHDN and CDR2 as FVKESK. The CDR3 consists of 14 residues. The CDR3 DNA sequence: TGTGCCAGCAGCCGGGCAGGGCCGAACACTGAAGCTTTCTTT. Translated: CASSRAGPNTEAFF.

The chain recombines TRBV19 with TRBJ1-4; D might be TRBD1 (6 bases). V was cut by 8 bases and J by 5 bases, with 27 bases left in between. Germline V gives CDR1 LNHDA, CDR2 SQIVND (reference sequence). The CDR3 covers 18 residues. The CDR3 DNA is TGTGCCAGTGCGGACAGAGCTTCTACTTGGGGGTCAAATGAAAAACTGTTTTTT. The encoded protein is CASADRASTWGSNEKLFF.

CDR3 coding DNA: TGTGCCAGCTCACATGGACTAGAGGGGTACAATGAGCAGTTCTTC. As protein: CASSHGLEGYNEQFF. The J gene is TRBJ2-1, the V gene TRBV18, with 7 bases matching TRBD2. The CDR3 consists of 15 residues. The V segment lost 4 bases and the J segment 4 bases; nucleotides outside the gene matches: 7. Germline CDR1 reads KGHSH; CDR2 reads LQKENI.

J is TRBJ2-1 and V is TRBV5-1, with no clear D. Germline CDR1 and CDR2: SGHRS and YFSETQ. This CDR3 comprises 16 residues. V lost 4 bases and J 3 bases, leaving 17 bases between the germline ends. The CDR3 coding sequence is TGCGCCAGCAGCAACCCCCGCCCAGGAAGCTACAATGAGCAGTTCTTC. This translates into CASSNPRPGSYNEQFF.

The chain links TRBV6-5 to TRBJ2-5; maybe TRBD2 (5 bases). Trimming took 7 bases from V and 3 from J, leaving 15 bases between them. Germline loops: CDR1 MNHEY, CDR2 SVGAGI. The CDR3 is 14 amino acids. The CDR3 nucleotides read TGTGCCAGCAAGCTAGGGAGTCTTAAAGAGACCCAGTACTTC. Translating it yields CASKLGSLKETQYF.

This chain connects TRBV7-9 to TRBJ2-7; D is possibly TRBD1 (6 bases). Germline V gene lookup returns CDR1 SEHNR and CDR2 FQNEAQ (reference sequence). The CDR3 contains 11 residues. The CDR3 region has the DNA TGTGCGGGGGCCCTAGGCCACGAGCAGTACTTC. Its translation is CAGALGHEQYF.